This TCR beta chain was sequenced during a study of blood T cell repertoires in COVID-19 (dated by TCRdb to the early 2020s). With regard to the full study: Samples covering the acute and convalescent phases of COVID-19 were provided by collaborators in the United States, Italy and Spain. Subjects who had been exposed to COVID-19, were actively infected with it, or had recovered from it provided the deeply sampled blood TCRbeta repertoires that made up the dataset. Sample metadata almost always included a de-identified subject ID, COVID-19 status, age in years and sex. The samples were drawn from two sources: the first 160 participants of the ongoing ImmuneRACE study, and fewer than 1,500 subjects contributed by 6 global collaborators. The material from the prospective study consisted of cDNA or gDNA derived from T cells, B-cell-depleted T cells, or PBMCs. A freely available public database, intended as a resource for researchers studying the immune response to SARS-CoV-2, is where the repertoires were released. Where available, HLA class I and class II types were taken from metadata supplied by the sample provider and were not determined by assay-based typing.

TCRbeta CDR3 regions were amplified from genomic DNA by means of the immunoSEQ Assay, a bias-controlled multiplex PCR. The paper's processing steps were these. The number of nucleated cells in each sample was estimated by amplification of reference gene primers within the assay. To quantify the absolute abundance of each unique TCRbeta CDR3 rearrangement, sequence reads were collapsed and filtered. For each sample, productive Simpson clonality was calculated by taking the square root of Simpson's diversity index across productive rearrangements. The table comes from immuneACCESS by way of TCRdb, which keeps in-frame sequences with V and J called. Part of the clones is missing from these tables; in studies checked, under half for an unresolved V gene and the rest for unknown reasons. V and J calls and clone size are given by that table; D and trimming were obtained from the DNA. This sample lists approximately 40,000 clones; about 85% were detected once. Roughly an eighth of the sample rests with the top ten.

Here is what the overall study found, with its caveats: The amount of clinical and demographic metadata varied by source and participant and was provided uncurated.

Worth noting for this clone: The target of this receptor is not known. One base away there is no much larger clone; base qualities are not given.

Collaborating institutions collected whole blood in K2EDTA tubes following their own protocols. For TCRbeta analysis, collaborators shipped samples as frozen whole blood, isolated PBMCs, or DNA extracted from either of those sample types. The origin of this receptor is a human donor in a cohort sampled during active COVID-19. Sequencing used peripheral blood.

The DNA sequence follows: TGCGCCAGCAGCTTGGCGCTAGCGGGGGGCGTTGGGGATACGCAGTATTTT. This sequence encodes CASSLALAGGVGDTQYF. The chain couples TRBV5-1 to TRBJ2-3; the junction holds 11 bases that match TRBD2. V is pruned by 0 bases and J by 6 bases, leaving 9 bases of the junction without a gene match. Measured from the cysteine to the phenylalanine, the CDR3 is 17 residues long. Left in the record is the CDR3 DNA by itself, 51 bases read in frame from the first base. CDR1 is given as SGHRS and CDR2 as YFSETQ, both from the germline V gene.